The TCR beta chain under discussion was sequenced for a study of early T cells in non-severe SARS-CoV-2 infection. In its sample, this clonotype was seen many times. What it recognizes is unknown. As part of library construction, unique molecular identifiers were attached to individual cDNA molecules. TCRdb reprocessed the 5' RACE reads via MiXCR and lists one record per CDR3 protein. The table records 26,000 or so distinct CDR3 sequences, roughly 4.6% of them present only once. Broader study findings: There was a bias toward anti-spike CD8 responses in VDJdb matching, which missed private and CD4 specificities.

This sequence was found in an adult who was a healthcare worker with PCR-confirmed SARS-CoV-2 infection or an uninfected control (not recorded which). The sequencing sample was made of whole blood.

CDR3 region: CAWNFLNTGELFF. CDR3 sequence (DNA): TGTGCCTGGAATTTCTTAAACACCGGGGAGCTGTTTTTT. This sequence joins TRBV30 and TRBJ2-2; D not resolved. V lost 4 bases, J lost 2 bases, and 8 bases lay in between. The CDR3 length is 13 residues. CDR1 GTSNPN and CDR2 SVGIG come from the germline V gene (reference sequence). The whole variable domain, remainder taken from reference TRBV30 and TRBJ2-2, is SQTIHQWPATLVQPVGSPLSLECTVEGTSNPNLYWYRQAAGRGLQLLFYSVGIGQISSEVPQNLSASRPQDRQFILSSKKLLLSDSGFYLCAWNFLNTGELFFGEGSRLTVL.